These 5 T cell receptor beta chains were sequenced from one sample in a study of blood T cell repertoires in COVID-19. The assay was immunoSEQ multiplex PCR, and TCRdb's table has in-frame clones only and misses some. Of about 270,000 clones listed, approximately 90% are singletons. Specimen: PBMCs or T cells enriched from blood (not recorded which). The receptors here all came from a man between 40 and 49 years old who had been exposed to COVID-19.

This rearrangement joins TRBV6-5 to TRBJ1-2; D gene ambiguous. The ends were cut back, 7 bases at V and 6 bases at J, with 15 bases in the middle. Germline-derived CDR1 and CDR2 are MNHEY and SVGAGI. This CDR3 comprises 13 residues. DNA of the CDR3: TGTGCCAGCACCGACCCGGGAATACATGGCTACACCTTC. It is translated as CASTDPGIHGYTF.

The chain is built from TRBV4-3 and TRBJ2-5; TRBD2 matches at 8 bases. Trimming took 3 bases from V and 4 from J; bases not matched to a gene: 13. Germline CDR1 is LGHNA and CDR2 is YSLEER. The CDR3 sequence is 17 residues long. The CDR3 region is CASSQNIAGSTAETQYF. In DNA, the CDR3 is TGCGCCAGCAGCCAGAATATAGCGGGGAGCACCGCAGAGACCCAGTACTTC.

The rearrangement joins TRBV28 to TRBJ2-2; D might be TRBD1 (6 bases). V was pared by 3 bases and J by 1 base, with 15 bases between. Germline loops: CDR1 MDHEN, CDR2 SYDVKM. This CDR3 region has 17 residues. The CDR3 DNA follows: TGTGCCAGCAGTTTCCACCCGGGACACCAGAACACCGGGGAGCTGTTTTTT. Its translation is CASSFHPGHQNTGELFF. Combining the CDR3 with reference TRBV28 and TRBJ2-2 gives the whole variable domain DVKVTQSSRYLVKRTGEKVFLECVQDMDHENMFWYRQDPGLGLRLIYFSYDVKMKEKGDIPEGYSVSREKKERFSLILESASTNQTSMYLCASSFHPGHQNTGELFFGEGSRLTVL.

The chain uses TRBV14 and TRBJ1-2, with 7 bases lining up with TRBD1. The CDR3 is made up of 13 amino acids. Germline CDR1 reads SGHDN; CDR2 reads FVKESK. With 1 base clipped from V and 8 bases from J, the junction kept 4 bases outside the gene matches. The CDR3 DNA reads TGTGCCAGCAGCCAAGGACAGGGTGGAGGCTACACCTTC. Residues: CASSQGQGGGYTF.

This clone was observed a few times. V usage is TRBV19 and J usage is TRBJ1-3; no reliable D call. The CDR3 is 13 amino acids. Germline CDR1 reads LNHDA; CDR2 reads SQIVND (reference sequence). V lost 6 bases and J 4 bases, leaving 10 bases between the germline ends. As DNA, the CDR3 is TGTGCCAGTAGACCAGGCTCCGGAAACACCATATATTTT. Encoded protein: CASRPGSGNTIYF.